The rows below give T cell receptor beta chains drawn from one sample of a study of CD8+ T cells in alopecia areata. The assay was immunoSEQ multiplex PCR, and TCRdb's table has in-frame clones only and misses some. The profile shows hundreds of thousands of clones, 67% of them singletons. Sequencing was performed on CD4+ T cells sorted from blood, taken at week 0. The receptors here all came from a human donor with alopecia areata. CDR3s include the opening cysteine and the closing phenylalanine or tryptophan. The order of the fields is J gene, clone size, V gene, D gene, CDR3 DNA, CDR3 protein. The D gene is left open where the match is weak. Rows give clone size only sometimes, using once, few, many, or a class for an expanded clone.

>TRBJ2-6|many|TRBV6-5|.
TGTGCCAGCAGTTATTTGGGCTGGGCCAACGTCCTGACTTTC
CASSYLGWANVLTF
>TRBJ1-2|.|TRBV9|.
TGTGCCAGCAGCAGATCCATCGGGGCCACAGGTCTTGAGGATGGCTACACCTTC
CASSRSIGATGLEDGYTF
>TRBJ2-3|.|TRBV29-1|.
TGCAGCGCCGGAGAGGGGATAACGCAGTATTTT
CSAGEGITQYF
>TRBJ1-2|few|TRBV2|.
TGTGCCAGCCAAACGGATTCCGGGGGCTACACCTTC
CASQTDSGGYTF
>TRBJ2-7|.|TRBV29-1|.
TGCAGCGTTGTGAGTCAGACCACAGACTACGAGCAGTACTTC
CSVVSQTTDYEQYF
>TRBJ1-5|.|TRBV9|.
TGTGCCAGCAGCGCCGGCTATCCGGGCCAGCCCCAGCATTTT
CASSAGYPGQPQHF
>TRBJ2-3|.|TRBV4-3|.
TGCGCCAGCAGCCAAGATGGGTTCACAGATACGCAGTATTTT
CASSQDGFTDTQYF
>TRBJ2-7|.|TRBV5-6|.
TGTGCCAGCAGCGTGAACAGGGCCGAGCAGTACTTC
CASSVNRAEQYF
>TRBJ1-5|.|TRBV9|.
TGTGCCAGCAGTCCATGGTCTGGGGTTGATCAGCCCCAGCATTTT
CASSPWSGVDQPQHF
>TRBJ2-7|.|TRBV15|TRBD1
TGTGCCACCAGCAGGGGACAGCGCCACGAGCAGTACTTC
CATSRGQRHEQYF
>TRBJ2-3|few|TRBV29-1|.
TGCAGCTACCGACCACCCGCACGAGATACGCAGTATTTT
CSYRPPARDTQYF
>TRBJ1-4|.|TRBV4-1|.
TGCGCCAGCAGTCCGGATCAGACGGACCGTGAGCATGAAAAACTGTTTTTT
CASSPDQTDREHEKLFF
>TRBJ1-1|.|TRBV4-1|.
TGCGCCAGCAGCCATTCTCGTTGGCCAGGGGAAGGAATTAAGGCTTTCTTT
CASSHSRWPGEGIKAFF
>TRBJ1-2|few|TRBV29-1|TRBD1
TGCAGCGTTCGGGACAGGGGCGACTATGGCTACACCTTC
CSVRDRGDYGYTF
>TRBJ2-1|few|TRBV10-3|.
TGTGCCATCAGTGACTACAATGAGCAGTTCTTC
CAISDYNEQFF
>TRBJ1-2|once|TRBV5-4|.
TGTGCCAGCAGCTTGGACAGAAACTATGGCTACACCTTC
CASSLDRNYGYTF
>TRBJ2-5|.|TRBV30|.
TGTGCCTGGGAGGACCGGGACGTGACCCAGTACTTC
CAWEDRDVTQYF
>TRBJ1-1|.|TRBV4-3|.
TGCGCCAGCAGCCAAGATGGTTGGCACGCGAACACTGAAGCTTTCTTT
CASSQDGWHANTEAFF
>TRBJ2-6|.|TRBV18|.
TGTGCCAGCTCACCACCTGGTATTTCTGGGGCCAACGTCCTGACTTTC
CASSPPGISGANVLTF
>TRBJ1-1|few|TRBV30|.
TGTGCCTGGAGTGTGGCAGGAGTGTGGACTGAAGCTTTCTTT
CAWSVAGVWTEAFF
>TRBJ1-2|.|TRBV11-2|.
TGTGCCAGCAGCCTGGTTGGGGCCCCGGGCTATGGCTACACCTTC
CASSLVGAPGYGYTF
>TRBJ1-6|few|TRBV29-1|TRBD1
TGCAGCGTGGGAGAACAGGGGGGTAATTCACCCCTCCACTTT
CSVGEQGGNSPLHF